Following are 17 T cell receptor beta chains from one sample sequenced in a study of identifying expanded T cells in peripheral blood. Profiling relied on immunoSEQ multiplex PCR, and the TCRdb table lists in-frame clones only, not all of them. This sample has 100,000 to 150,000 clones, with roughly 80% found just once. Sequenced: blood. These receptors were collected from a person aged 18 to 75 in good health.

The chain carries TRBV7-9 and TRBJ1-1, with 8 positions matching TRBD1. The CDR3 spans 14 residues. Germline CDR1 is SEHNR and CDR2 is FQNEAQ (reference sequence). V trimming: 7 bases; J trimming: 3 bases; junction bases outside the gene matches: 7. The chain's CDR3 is CASKKDRADTEAFF. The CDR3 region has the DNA TGTGCCAGCAAGAAGGACAGGGCAGACACTGAAGCTTTCTTT.

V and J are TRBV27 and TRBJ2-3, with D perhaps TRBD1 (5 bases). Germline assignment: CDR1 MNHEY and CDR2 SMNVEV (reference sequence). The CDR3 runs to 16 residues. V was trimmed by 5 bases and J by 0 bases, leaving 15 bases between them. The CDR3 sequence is CASSPRFPGSTDTQYF. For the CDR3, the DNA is TGTGCCAGCAGTCCCCGCTTCCCAGGGAGCACAGATACGCAGTATTTT.

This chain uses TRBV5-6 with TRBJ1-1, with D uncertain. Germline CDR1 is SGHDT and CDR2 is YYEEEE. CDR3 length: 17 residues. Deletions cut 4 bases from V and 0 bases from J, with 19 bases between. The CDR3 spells CASSESLRNPLNTEAFF. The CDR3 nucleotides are TGTGCCAGCAGCGAGTCTCTCCGGAATCCTCTGAACACTGAAGCTTTCTTT.

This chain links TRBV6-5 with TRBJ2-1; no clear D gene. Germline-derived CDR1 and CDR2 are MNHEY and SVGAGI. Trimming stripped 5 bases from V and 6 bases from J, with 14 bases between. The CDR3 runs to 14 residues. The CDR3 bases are TGTGCCAGCAGTGCCCAGTGGGGTGGCAATGAGCAGTTCTTC. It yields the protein CASSAQWGGNEQFF.

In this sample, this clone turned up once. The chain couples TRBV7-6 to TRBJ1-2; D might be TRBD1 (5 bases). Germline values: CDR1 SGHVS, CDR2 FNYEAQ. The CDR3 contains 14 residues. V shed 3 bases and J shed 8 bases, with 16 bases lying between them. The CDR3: CASSFTVGEGGYTF. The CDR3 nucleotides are TGTGCCAGCAGCTTCACGGTGGGGGAAGGGGGCTACACCTTC. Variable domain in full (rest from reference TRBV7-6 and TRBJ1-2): GAGVSQSPRYKVTKRGQDVALRCDPISGHVSLYWYRQALGQGPEFLTYFNYEAQQDKSGLPNDRFSAERPEGSISTLTIQRTEQRDSAMYRCASSFTVGEGGYTFGSGTRLTVV.

As DNA, the CDR3 is TGTGCCAGCAGAAATACAGGGGATACGCAGTATTTT. Translated, it gives CASRNTGDTQYF. The V call is TRBV7-8, the J call TRBJ2-3; tentatively, D is TRBD1 (6 bases). The CDR3 has 12 amino acids. The germline V and J ends were trimmed by 6 bases and 6 bases, with 10 bases remaining between them. CDR1 and CDR2 (germline): SGHVS, FQNEAQ.

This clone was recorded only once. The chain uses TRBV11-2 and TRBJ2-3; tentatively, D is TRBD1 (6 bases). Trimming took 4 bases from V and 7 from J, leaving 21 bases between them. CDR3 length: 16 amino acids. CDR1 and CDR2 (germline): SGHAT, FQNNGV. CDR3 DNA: TGTGCCAGCAGCTCATTGAAGGACAGAGGCGCCAATACGCAGTATTTT. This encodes CASSSLKDRGANTQYF. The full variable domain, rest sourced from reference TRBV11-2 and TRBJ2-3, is EAGVAQSPRYKIIEKRQSVAFWCNPISGHATLYWYQQILGQGPKLLIQFQNNGVVDDSQLPKDRFSAERLKGVDSTLKIQPAKLEDSAVYLCASSSLKDRGANTQYFGPGTRLTVL.

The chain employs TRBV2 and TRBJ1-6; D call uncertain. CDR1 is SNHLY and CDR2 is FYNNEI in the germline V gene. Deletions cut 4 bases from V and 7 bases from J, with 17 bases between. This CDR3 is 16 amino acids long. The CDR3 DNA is TGTGCCAGCAGTGGGGGAAACTCCCTGCTCAATTCACCCCTCCACTTT. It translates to CASSGGNSLLNSPLHF.

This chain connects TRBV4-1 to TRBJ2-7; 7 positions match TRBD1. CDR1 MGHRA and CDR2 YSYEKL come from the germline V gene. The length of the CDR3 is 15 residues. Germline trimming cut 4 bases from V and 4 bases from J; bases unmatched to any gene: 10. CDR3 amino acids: CASSPTGTAGYEQYF. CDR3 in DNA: TGCGCCAGCAGCCCCACCGGGACAGCAGGGTACGAGCAGTACTTC.

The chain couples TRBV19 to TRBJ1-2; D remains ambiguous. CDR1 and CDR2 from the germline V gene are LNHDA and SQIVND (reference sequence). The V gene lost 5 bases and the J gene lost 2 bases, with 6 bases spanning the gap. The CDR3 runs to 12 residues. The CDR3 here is CASSQTNYGYTF. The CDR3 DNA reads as TGTGCCAGTAGTCAGACAAACTATGGCTACACCTTC.

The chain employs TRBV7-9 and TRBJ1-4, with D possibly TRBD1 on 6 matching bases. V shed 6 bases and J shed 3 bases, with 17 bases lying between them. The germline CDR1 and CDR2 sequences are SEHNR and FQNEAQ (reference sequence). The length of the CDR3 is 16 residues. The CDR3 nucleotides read TGTGCCAGCAGGAGAACAGGGAAGGGAGCTAATGAAAAACTGTTTTTT. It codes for CASRRTGKGANEKLFF.

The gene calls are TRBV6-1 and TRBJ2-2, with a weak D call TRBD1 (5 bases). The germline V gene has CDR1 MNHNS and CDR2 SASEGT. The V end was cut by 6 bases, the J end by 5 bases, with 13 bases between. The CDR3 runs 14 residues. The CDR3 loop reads CASSLWGRTGELFF. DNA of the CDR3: TGTGCCAGCAGCCTCTGGGGCCGTACCGGGGAGCTGTTTTTT.

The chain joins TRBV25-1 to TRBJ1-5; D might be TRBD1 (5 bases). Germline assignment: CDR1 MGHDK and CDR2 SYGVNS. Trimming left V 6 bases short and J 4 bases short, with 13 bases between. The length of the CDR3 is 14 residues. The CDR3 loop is CASRGDGLNQPQHF. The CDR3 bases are TGTGCCAGCAGGGGGGACGGACTAAATCAGCCCCAGCATTTT.

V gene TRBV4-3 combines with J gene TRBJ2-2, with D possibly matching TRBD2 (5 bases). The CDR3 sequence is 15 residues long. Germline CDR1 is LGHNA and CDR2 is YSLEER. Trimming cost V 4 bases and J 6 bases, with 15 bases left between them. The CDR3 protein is CASSPRTGRAGELFF. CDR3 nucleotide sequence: TGCGCCAGCAGCCCGCGGACGGGGAGAGCCGGGGAGCTGTTTTTT.

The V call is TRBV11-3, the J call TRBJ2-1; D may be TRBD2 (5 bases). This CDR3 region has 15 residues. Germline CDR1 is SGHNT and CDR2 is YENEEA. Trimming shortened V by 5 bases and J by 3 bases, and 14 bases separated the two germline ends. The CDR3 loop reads CASSPGRGYYNEQFF. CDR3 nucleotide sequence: TGTGCCAGCAGCCCCGGACGGGGTTACTACAATGAGCAGTTCTTC. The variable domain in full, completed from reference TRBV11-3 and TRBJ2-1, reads EAGVVQSPRYKIIEKKQPVAFWCNPISGHNTLYWYLQNLGQGPELLIRYENEEAVDDSQLPKDRFSAERLKGVDSTLKIQPAELGDSAVYLCASSPGRGYYNEQFFGPGTRLTVL.

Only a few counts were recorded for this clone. The chain's CDR3 is CASSLVRSGNTIYF. CDR3 nucleotides: TGTGCCAGCAGCTTAGTCCGCTCTGGAAACACCATATATTTT. This chain links TRBV7-9 with TRBJ1-3; D uncertain. Trimming took 1 base from V and 0 from J, leaving 4 bases between them. The CDR3 consists of 14 residues. Germline lookup yields CDR1 SEHNR and CDR2 FQNEAQ (reference sequence). The whole variable domain, remainder taken from reference TRBV7-9 and TRBJ1-3, is DTGVSQNPRHKITKRGQNVTFRCDPISEHNRLYWYRQTLGQGPEFLTYFQNEAQLEKSRLLSDRFSAERPKGSFSTLEIQRTEQGDSAMYLCASSLVRSGNTIYFGEGSWLTVV.

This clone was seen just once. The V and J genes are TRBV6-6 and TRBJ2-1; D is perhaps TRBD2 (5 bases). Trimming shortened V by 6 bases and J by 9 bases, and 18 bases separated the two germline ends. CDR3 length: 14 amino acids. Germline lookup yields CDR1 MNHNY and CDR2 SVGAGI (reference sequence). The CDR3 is CASRRLRSGPEQFF. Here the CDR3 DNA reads TGTGCCAGCAGGCGACTACGCTCGGGTCCTGAGCAGTTCTTC.